One and the same sample provided the 8 T cell receptor beta chains below, sequenced in a study of blood T cell repertoires in COVID-19. Method: immunoSEQ multiplex PCR; TCRdb's copy keeps in-frame clones and lacks some. This sample yields about 68,000 clones, of which about four fifths are seen a single time; roughly 6.3% belongs to the top ten. Sample: peripheral blood. The receptors come from a woman aged 60-70 years with acute or convalescent COVID-19.

This clone came up a few times. This chain joins TRBV9 and TRBJ2-1, with D maybe TRBD1 (5 bases). CDR3 size: 17 residues. The V end lost 0 bases, the J end lost 8 bases, and 21 bases lay between the germline ends. Germline V gene lookup returns CDR1 SGDLS and CDR2 YYNGEE. The CDR3 DNA sequence: TGTGCCAGCAGCGTAGCTTTCTTTTCGGCAGGGATTGATGAGCAGTTCTTC. Translating gives CASSVAFFSAGIDEQFF. Full variable domain (remainder filled in from reference TRBV9 and TRBJ2-1): DSGVTQTPKHLITATGQRVTLRCSPRSGDLSVYWYQQSLDQGLQFLIQYYNGEERAKGNILERFSAQQFPDLHSELNLSSLELGDSALYFCASSVAFFSAGIDEQFFGPGTRLTVL.

DNA of the CDR3: TGTGCCAGCAGCCCGCACAGTTCTCCCCGCAATGAGCAGTTCTTC. It translates to CASSPHSSPRNEQFF. V and J are TRBV11-2 and TRBJ2-1; D unclear. CDR3 length: 15 amino acids. Trimming stripped 5 bases from V and 6 bases from J, with 17 bases between. Germline V gene lookup returns CDR1 SGHAT and CDR2 FQNNGV.

The rearrangement uses TRBV6-5 and TRBJ2-2; 11 bases map to TRBD2. This CDR3 contains 15 residues. Germline V lookup: CDR1 MNHEY, CDR2 SVGAGI. V was clipped by 4 bases and J by 6 bases; unmatched bases: 4. The chain's CDR3 is CASSFSGGASGELFF. The CDR3 nucleotides are TGTGCCAGCAGTTTTAGCGGGGGGGCCTCCGGGGAGCTGTTTTTT.

The V and J genes are TRBV6-5 and TRBJ1-2; possible D gene TRBD1, 6 bases. CDR1 and CDR2 from the germline V gene are MNHEY and SVGAGI. V lost 6 bases and J lost 4, with 15 bases in between. This CDR3 region has 14 residues. The CDR3 is CASSPPGQTYGYTF. The CDR3 bases are TGTGCCAGCAGCCCCCCAGGACAGACCTATGGCTACACCTTC.

The chain links TRBV4-2 to TRBJ1-3; D gene unclear. V was cut by 1 base and J by 7 bases, with 11 bases left in between. This CDR3 comprises 14 residues. The germline V gene has CDR1 LGHNA and CDR2 YNFKEQ. The CDR3 here is CASSQGGDGNTIYF. The CDR3 coding sequence is TGTGCCAGCAGCCAAGGCGGTGACGGGAACACCATATATTTT.

This chain links TRBV5-1 with TRBJ1-1, with TRBD1 identical over 7 bases. The CDR3 runs to 16 residues. V dropped 3 bases and J dropped 1; count of bases not matched to a gene: 9. In germline, CDR1 is SGHRS, CDR2 YFSETQ. This chain's CDR3 is CASSYNRGLGNTEAFF. As DNA, the CDR3 is TGCGCCAGCAGCTACAACAGGGGCCTGGGGAACACTGAAGCTTTCTTT.

This clone has more than one count but fewer than ten. The J gene is TRBJ1-2, the V gene TRBV7-2, with 8 bases identical to TRBD1. The CDR3 extends over 14 amino acids. V lost 5 bases to trimming and J lost 4 bases; unmatched junction nucleotides: 6. CDR1 SGHTA and CDR2 FQGNSA come from the germline V gene. CDR3 DNA: TGTGCCAGCAGCCTTGGACAGGGCTCCTATGGCTACACCTTC. This codes for CASSLGQGSYGYTF.

This chain connects TRBV9 to TRBJ1-2; 7 bases fit TRBD1. The V gene end was trimmed by 2 bases and the J gene end by 7 bases; junction bases not matched to a gene: 5. CDR1 and CDR2 from the germline V gene are SGDLS and YYNGEE. The CDR3 consists of 13 residues. CDR3 sequence reads: CASSVINRGGYTF. In nucleotides, the CDR3 is TGTGCCAGCAGCGTTATCAACAGGGGTGGCTACACCTTC.